These 30 T cell receptor beta chains came from one sample sequenced in a study of T cell responses to AZD1222 COVID-19 vaccine. Sequencing was performed with immunoSEQ multiplex PCR; in TCRdb, only in-frame clones are kept and a portion is missing. The table records over 150,000 clones, about 93% of them present only once. The material was peripheral blood, obtained 28 days after the second dose of the MenACWY control vaccine. The receptor set was obtained from an adult who received the MenACWY meningococcal vaccine as a control.

A few counts support this clone. The chain carries TRBV27 and TRBJ1-1; D ambiguous. The CDR3 totals 12 residues. Germline values: CDR1 MNHEY, CDR2 SMNVEV (reference sequence). V gave up 3 bases and J gave up 11 bases, with 13 bases separating them. The CDR3 sequence: CASSFPGLNAFF. The CDR3 bases are TGTGCCAGCAGTTTTCCAGGACTGAATGCTTTCTTT.

V is TRBV28 and J is TRBJ1-3; D call uncertain. CDR3 size: 13 residues. Trimming removed 3 bases from V and 5 bases from J, with 8 bases in between. Germline-derived CDR1 and CDR2 are MDHEN and SYDVKM. DNA for the CDR3: TGTGCCAGCAGTTTCCAAGTAAGAAACACCATATATTTT. Translation: CASSFQVRNTIYF.

J is TRBJ1-1 and V is TRBV18, with D tentatively TRBD1 (6 bases). Germline CDR1 and CDR2: KGHSH and LQKENI. The CDR3 is made up of 15 amino acids. The germline V and J ends were trimmed by 3 bases and 1 base, with 12 bases remaining between them. CDR3 DNA: TGTGCCAGCTCACCCACCGGGACAAAGAACACTGAAGCTTTCTTT. Amino acid sequence: CASSPTGTKNTEAFF.

V is TRBV11-2 and J is TRBJ2-7; D may be TRBD2 (6 bases). V was trimmed by 10 bases and J by 0 bases, leaving 13 bases between them. The length of the CDR3 is 13 residues. Germline CDR1 SGHAT, CDR2 FQNNGV. The CDR3 spells CATGRGASYEQYF. CDR3 sequence (DNA): TGTGCCACCGGTCGCGGGGCCTCCTACGAGCAGTACTTC.

The chain joins TRBV2 to TRBJ1-1; no clear D gene. V was clipped by 6 bases and J by 12 bases, with 11 bases between them. The CDR3 has 10 amino acids. CDR1 SNHLY and CDR2 FYNNEI come from the germline V gene. In DNA, the CDR3 is TGTGCCAGCAGACGGGGTTCTACTTTCTTT. Protein sequence: CASRRGSTFF.

The rearrangement links TRBV19 to TRBJ2-1; 7 nucleotides align to TRBD1. CDR1 and CDR2 from the germline V gene are LNHDA and SQIVND (reference sequence). The junction had 8 bases not matched to a gene; V was cut back by 3 bases and J by 3 bases. The CDR3 spans 16 residues. The CDR3 DNA is TGTGCCAGTAGTATCCGGGACAGCGGTAGCTACAATGAGCAGTTCTTC. It codes for CASSIRDSGSYNEQFF.

The gene calls are TRBV5-6 and TRBJ2-2, with D possibly being TRBD1 or TRBD2 (6 bases each). V was pared by 4 bases and J by 2 bases, with 12 bases between. The CDR3 consists of 15 residues. Germline assignment: CDR1 SGHDT and CDR2 YYEEEE. This CDR3 is CASSLGGGNTGELFF. CDR3 in DNA: TGTGCCAGCAGCCTAGGAGGGGGAAACACCGGGGAGCTGTTTTTT.

The chain couples TRBV6-6 to TRBJ1-1, with TRBD1 as a possible D gene (5 bases). The V gene lost 4 bases and the J gene lost 3 bases, with 9 bases spanning the gap. The length of the CDR3 is 13 residues. The germline gives CDR1 MNHNY, CDR2 SVGAGI (reference sequence). This CDR3 reads CASSSIGDTEAFF. The CDR3 DNA sequence: TGTGCCAGCAGTTCCATAGGGGACACTGAAGCTTTCTTT.

The rearrangement joins TRBV28 to TRBJ1-4; D is undetermined. Trimming removed 8 bases from V and 8 bases from J, with 15 bases in between. Looked up from germline, CDR1 is MDHEN and CDR2 is SYDVKM. The CDR3 contains 13 residues. The CDR3 nucleotides are TGTGCCAGCCTTCCCTGGGCGGGCGAAAAACTGTTTTTT. It yields the protein CASLPWAGEKLFF.

The chain has TRBV19 and TRBJ1-4; TRBD1 is a possible D gene (5 bases). There are 15 residues in the CDR3. The V and J ends lost 6 bases and 5 bases respectively, with 16 bases between them. Per germline, CDR1 LNHDA and CDR2 SQIVND (reference sequence). The CDR3: CASSPLQGGNEKLFF. The DNA for the CDR3 is TGTGCCAGTAGCCCCCTGCAGGGAGGGAATGAAAAACTGTTTTTT.

V gene TRBV18 combines with J gene TRBJ1-4; D gene uncertain. Germline V gives CDR1 KGHSH, CDR2 LQKENI. V gave up 3 bases and J gave up 4 bases, with 12 bases separating them. This CDR3 is 15 amino acids long. CDR3 DNA sequence: TGTGCCAGCTCACCGCGGACGGTCGATAATGAAAAACTGTTTTTT. It specifies CASSPRTVDNEKLFF.

The V gene is TRBV12-3 or TRBV12-4, the J gene TRBJ1-2, with D uncertain. This CDR3 has 12 amino acids. Trimming removed 3 bases from V and 8 bases from J, with 10 bases in between. The chain's CDR3 is CASSFNRLGYTF. The CDR3 nucleotides are TGTGCCAGCAGTTTTAACCGGCTAGGCTACACCTTC.

This clone was seen only once. The chain is built from TRBV3-1 (or the pseudogene TRBV3-2) and TRBJ1-1; the match to TRBD1 covers 7 bases. The trim removed 1 base at V and 10 bases at J, leaving 6 bases unmatched. CDR1 and CDR2 (germline): LGHDT, YNNKEL (reference sequence). The CDR3 is 13 amino acids. This CDR3 reads CASSQGPPGGAFF. CDR3 nucleotide sequence: TGTGCCAGCAGCCAAGGGCCCCCAGGGGGAGCTTTCTTT.

The CDR3 spells CASSLGGVRGTEAFF. CDR3 nucleotide sequence: TGTGCCAGCAGCTTAGGGGGGGTTAGGGGCACTGAAGCTTTCTTT. This rearrangement joins TRBV11-2 to TRBJ1-1, with a tentative D call TRBD1 (5 bases). The germline gives CDR1 SGHAT, CDR2 FQNNGV. This CDR3 contains 15 residues. Trimming pared 1 base from V and 4 bases from J, leaving 13 bases between.

This chain joins TRBV28 and TRBJ1-1; D is unresolved. With 5 bases removed from V and 5 bases from J, the gap between germline ends came to 6 bases. CDR1 is MDHEN and CDR2 is SYDVKM in the germline V gene. The CDR3 totals 11 residues. Here the CDR3 DNA reads TGTGCCAGCAGTGCGTATACTGAAGCTTTCTTT. Its translation: CASSAYTEAFF.

This chain connects TRBV2 to TRBJ2-7; the D is unclear. The germline V gene has CDR1 SNHLY and CDR2 FYNNEI. The ends were cut back, 5 bases at V and 2 bases at J, with 13 bases in the middle. The CDR3 totals 14 residues. CDR3 residues: CASSYDIAAYEQYF. CDR3 sequence (DNA): TGTGCCAGCAGTTATGACATAGCCGCCTACGAGCAGTACTTC.

This sequence joins TRBV5-4 and TRBJ2-2, with D perhaps TRBD2 (5 bases). Trimming shortened V by 4 bases and J by 6 bases, and 13 bases separated the two germline ends. This CDR3 has 14 residues. Germline V gene lookup returns CDR1 SGHNT and CDR2 YYREEE (reference sequence). The CDR3 bases are TGTGCCAGCAGCCCGAAAGACGGGGCCGGGGAGCTGTTTTTT. Protein: CASSPKDGAGELFF.

V gene TRBV7-2 combines with J gene TRBJ2-7, with a possible D match to TRBD1 (7 bases). From germline, CDR1 is SGHTA and CDR2 FQGNSA. The CDR3 loop spans 14 amino acids. Trimming shortened V by 4 bases and J by 5 bases, and 15 bases separated the two germline ends. In DNA, the CDR3 is TGTGCCAGCAGCTCCCGGCCCAGGGGGGACGAGCAGTACTTC. Amino acid sequence: CASSSRPRGDEQYF.

This rearrangement joins TRBV4-3 to TRBJ2-3; tentatively, D is TRBD1 or TRBD2 (5 bases each). This CDR3 is built from 13 residues. Trimming pared 4 bases from V and 2 bases from J, leaving 7 bases between. Germline values: CDR1 LGHNA, CDR2 YSLEER. The CDR3 loop is CASSPGTTDTQYF. The CDR3 DNA reads as TGCGCCAGCAGCCCAGGGACCACAGATACGCAGTATTTT.

The rearrangement uses TRBV7-2 and TRBJ2-1; maybe TRBD1 (5 bases). With 4 bases removed from V and 0 bases from J, the gap between germline ends came to 13 bases. The CDR3 is 16 amino acids. Germline CDR1 reads SGHTA; CDR2 reads FQGNSA. CDR3 in DNA: TGTGCCAGCAGCTCCAAAGGGGCTAGCTCCTACAATGAGCAGTTCTTC. Translated: CASSSKGASSYNEQFF.

V gene TRBV6-1 combines with J gene TRBJ1-1, with 7 bases fitting TRBD1. This CDR3 is built from 15 residues. Germline CDR1 and CDR2: MNHNS and SASEGT. With 1 base clipped from V and 3 bases from J, the junction kept 5 bases outside the gene matches. CDR3 protein: CASSEGLTGYTEAFF. The CDR3, as DNA: TGTGCCAGCAGTGAAGGCCTGACAGGGTACACTGAAGCTTTCTTT.

The rearrangement uses TRBV28 and TRBJ1-1; D gene ambiguous. The V end was cut by 4 bases, the J end by 7 bases, with 13 bases between. Germline V gene lookup returns CDR1 MDHEN and CDR2 SYDVKM. The CDR3 runs 13 residues. CDR3 sequence (DNA): TGTGCCAGCAGTTCTATGATTTATAATGAAGCTTTCTTT. Encoded protein: CASSSMIYNEAFF.

The V and J genes are TRBV2 and TRBJ1-1, with D maybe TRBD1 (5 bases). Deletions cut 7 bases from V and 7 bases from J, with 16 bases between. The CDR3 extends over 13 amino acids. From germline, CDR1 is SNHLY and CDR2 FYNNEI. The CDR3 DNA sequence: TGTGCCAGCAAGCTGGGGGGTAGAGTTGAAGCTTTCTTT. Protein sequence: CASKLGGRVEAFF. Full variable domain (remainder filled in from reference TRBV2 and TRBJ1-1): EPEVTQTPSHQVTQMGQEVILRCVPISNHLYFYWYRQILGQKVEFLVSFYNNEISEKSEIFDDQFSVERPDGSNFTLKIRSTKLEDSAMYFCASKLGGRVEAFFGQGTRLTVV.

This rearrangement joins TRBV5-1 to TRBJ1-1; D call uncertain. Per the germline V gene, CDR1 is SGHRS and CDR2 is YFSETQ. V gave up 4 bases and J gave up 0 bases, with 7 bases separating them. The CDR3 totals 13 residues. As DNA, the CDR3 is TGCGCCAGCAGCCCCTTTTTGAACACTGAAGCTTTCTTT. As protein: CASSPFLNTEAFF.

The rearrangement uses TRBV6-6 and TRBJ1-2; D is perhaps TRBD1 (5 bases). Trimming stripped 6 bases from V and 0 bases from J, with 14 bases between. CDR3 length equals 15 residues. The germline CDR1 and CDR2 sequences are MNHNY and SVGAGI (reference sequence). The chain's CDR3 is CASSSPDKANYGYTF. The CDR3 DNA reads as TGTGCCAGCAGCTCTCCGGACAAAGCTAACTATGGCTACACCTTC.

The chain joins TRBV6-5 to TRBJ1-1, with D perhaps matching TRBD1 (5 bases). The CDR3 is 16 amino acids. CDR1 is MNHEY, CDR2 SVGAGI, per germline. With 4 bases removed from V and 4 bases from J, the gap between germline ends came to 19 bases. The CDR3 bases are TGTGCCAGCAGTTCCAAAGGGGATTCAAGCTCCACTGAAGCTTTCTTT. It specifies CASSSKGDSSSTEAFF.

The chain joins TRBV7-9 to TRBJ2-3, with 10 bases fitting TRBD2. V shed 3 bases, J shed 2 bases, and the junction held 2 bases outside the gene matches. The CDR3 covers 15 residues. Germline V lookup: CDR1 SEHNR, CDR2 FQNEAQ (reference sequence). In DNA, the CDR3 is TGTGCCAGCAGCTTTAGCGGGGGGCTCACAGATACGCAGTATTTT. Translation: CASSFSGGLTDTQYF.

The rearrangement joins TRBV7-3 to TRBJ1-6; D remains ambiguous. The V end was cut by 5 bases, the J end by 7 bases, with 15 bases between. Per germline, CDR1 SGHTA and CDR2 FQGTGA. CDR3 length: 15 amino acids. CDR3 region: CASSPSGSINSPLHF. The CDR3 DNA is TGTGCCAGCAGCCCATCCGGGAGCATCAATTCACCCCTCCACTTT.

This clone was counted only a few times. This chain uses TRBV7-9 with TRBJ1-5, with 9 positions matching TRBD1. In germline, CDR1 is SEHNR, CDR2 FQNEAQ (reference sequence). The CDR3 covers 17 residues. The J segment lost 3 bases and the V segment lost 4 bases, leaving 10 bases of the junction unmatched. The CDR3 loop reads CASSSGPGQGNNQPQHF. CDR3 sequence (DNA): TGTGCCAGCAGCTCCGGGCCGGGACAGGGAAACAATCAGCCCCAGCATTTT.

The rearrangement links TRBV6-6 to TRBJ1-5; the match to TRBD1 covers 11 bases. The junction had 12 bases not matched to a gene; V was cut back by 5 bases and J by 6 bases. This CDR3 has 17 amino acids. Germline loops: CDR1 MNHNY, CDR2 SVGAGI (reference sequence). The CDR3 reads CASSPPLGQGAGQPQHF. CDR3 nucleotides: TGTGCCAGCAGTCCGCCGCTTGGACAGGGGGCTGGTCAGCCCCAGCATTTT.